This TCR beta chain was sequenced in a study of cytomegalovirus exposure and HLA in healthy donors. Study-wide results and caveats: As a later analysis revealed, the rate of TCR association differed by HLA locus, with DRB1 most and HLA-C fewest.

13 Jbeta primers and 60 Vbeta primers were used for the PCR. Sequencing used immunoSEQ multiplex PCR; TCRdb keeps in-frame clones, though not all of them. This table has roughly 90,000 clones, roughly 72% appearing once. A remark on this clone: What it binds is not known.

Sequenced sample: PBMCs. The sequence came from a young man in good health and CMV-seropositive.

In DNA form, the CDR3 reads TGTGCCAGCAGTTACTCTGACTCTCTAGAGCAGTTCTTC. Translated: CASSYSDSLEQFF. The chain employs TRBV6-6 and TRBJ2-1; D call uncertain. Germline assignment: CDR1 MNHNY and CDR2 SVGAGI (reference sequence). The CDR3 has 13 amino acids. V lost 0 bases and J 10 bases, leaving 10 bases between the germline ends.